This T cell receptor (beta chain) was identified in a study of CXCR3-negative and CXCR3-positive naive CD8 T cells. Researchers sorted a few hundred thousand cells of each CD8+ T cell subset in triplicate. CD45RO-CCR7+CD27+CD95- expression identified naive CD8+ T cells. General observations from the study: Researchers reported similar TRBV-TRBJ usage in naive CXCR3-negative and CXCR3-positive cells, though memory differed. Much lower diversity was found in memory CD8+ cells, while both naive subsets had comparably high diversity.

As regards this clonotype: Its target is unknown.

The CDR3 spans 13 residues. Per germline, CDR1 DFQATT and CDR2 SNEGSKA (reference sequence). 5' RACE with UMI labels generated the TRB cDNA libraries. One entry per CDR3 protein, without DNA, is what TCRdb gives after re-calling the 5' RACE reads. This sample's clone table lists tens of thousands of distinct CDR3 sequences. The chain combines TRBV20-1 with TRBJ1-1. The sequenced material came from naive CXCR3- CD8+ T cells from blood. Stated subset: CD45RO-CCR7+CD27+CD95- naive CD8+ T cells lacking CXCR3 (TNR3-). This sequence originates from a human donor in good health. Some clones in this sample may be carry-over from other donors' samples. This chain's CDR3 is CSARGFLYTEAFF.